This TCR beta chain was sequenced for a study of cytomegalovirus exposure and HLA in healthy donors. A multiplex PCR was run with 60 Vbeta primers and 13 Jbeta primers. Sequenced by immunoSEQ multiplex PCR; TCRdb stores in-frame clones only, minus some. Of around 92,000 clones in the sample, 65% to 85% are singletons; the top ten hold roughly 3%. Trimming removed 5 bases from V and 2 bases from J, with 10 bases in between. Germline CDR1 SGHAT, CDR2 FQNNGV. This CDR3 is 13 amino acids long. In regard to this clone: Antigen: not known.

Study-wide points: A later analysis linked about 17,000 TCR beta sequences to HLA alleles at 0.05 false discovery rate. Immune exposure data for these donors was limited to CMV serostatus.

This receptor was identified in a female donor in good health and CMV-seropositive. The chain recombines TRBV11-2 with TRBJ2-7; D call uncertain. The sequencing input was PBMCs. CDR3 loop: CASSGYSTYEQYF. DNA for the CDR3: TGTGCCAGCAGCGGTTACTCTACCTACGAGCAGTACTTC.